The clone carrying this T cell receptor beta chain was seen once. What it binds is unknown. V trimming: 5 bases; J trimming: 0 bases; junction bases outside the gene matches: 4. The germline V gene has CDR1 GTSNPN and CDR2 SVGIG (reference sequence). The CDR3 totals 14 residues. The run of the v3.0 immunoSEQ assay was at survey level. What sequencing targeted per sample was about 35,000-55,000 T-cell genomes. Repertoires were generated with immunoSEQ multiplex PCR, while TCRdb's copy carries only in-frame clones and drops some. The sample holds roughly 28,000 clones, 95% seen once. This sample is part of a study of long-term antiretroviral therapy in people with HIV. Study findings and constraints: The study found that diversity rose after ART but stayed below transplant donor controls. Neither ART adherence, viral resistance nor therapy changes were documented.

The sequence came from a man younger than 45 with HIV. This sequence joins TRBV30 and TRBJ1-3, with 7 bases aligning to TRBD1. The sample here was unsorted PBMCs, taken 5.3 years after starting antiretroviral therapy. CDR3 DNA sequence: TGTGCCTGGGATCGACAGGGCTCTGGAAACACCATATATTTT. Translation gives CAWDRQGSGNTIYF.